Below are 28 T cell receptor beta chains sequenced from a single sample in a study of shared clonotypes between healthy human individuals. The protocol was immunoSEQ multiplex PCR, while the TCRdb copy is restricted to in-frame clones and leaves out a portion. The table lists roughly 2.5 million clones, around nine tenths of them singletons. The sequenced sample was naive CD4+ T cells sorted from blood. Specified subset: CD45RA+ positively selected. The source of these receptors is a man between 18 and 29 years old in good health.

The gene calls are TRBV7-9 and TRBJ1-2; tentative D call: TRBD1 (6 bases). V was trimmed by 5 bases and J by 4 bases, leaving 14 bases between them. Germline CDR1 and CDR2: SEHNR and FQNEAQ (reference sequence). The CDR3 has 14 residues. The CDR3 DNA is TGTGCCAGCAGCCAGGGCAGGGGTGCCTATGGCTACACCTTC. Protein: CASSQGRGAYGYTF.

J is TRBJ1-5 and V is TRBV15; TRBD1 is a possible D gene (6 bases). Trimming took off 0 bases at V and 4 bases at J, with 13 bases between the two ends. Germline V CDR1 and CDR2: LNHNV, YYDKDF (reference sequence). There are 16 residues in the CDR3. This CDR3 is CATSRDRQGWNQPQHF. In DNA, the CDR3 is TGTGCCACCAGCAGAGATAGGCAGGGGTGGAATCAGCCCCAGCATTTT.

As concerns this clone: The junction departs from germline at one end; a sequencing error may be responsible. The V and J genes are TRBV7-7 and TRBJ2-3; D call uncertain. From germline, CDR1 is SSHAT and CDR2 FNYEAQ (reference sequence). This CDR3 is built from 13 residues. The CDR3 DNA reads as TGTGCTAGCAGCCAAGACTCCACAGATACGCAGTATTTT. Amino acid sequence: CASSQDSTDTQYF.

The rearrangement uses TRBV25-1 and TRBJ1-5; D remains unclear. The CDR3 totals 14 residues. Germline lookup yields CDR1 MGHDK and CDR2 SYGVNS. Deletions cut 1 base from V and 4 bases from J, with 8 bases between. The CDR3 protein is CASSESGRNQPQHF. The CDR3 DNA sequence: TGTGCCAGCAGTGAATCTGGCAGAAATCAGCCCCAGCATTTT. The entire variable domain, with the rest obtained from reference TRBV25-1 and TRBJ1-5, is as follows: EADIYQTPRYLVIGTGKKITLECSQTMGHDKMYWYQQDPGMELHLIHYSYGVNSTEKGDLSSESTVSRIRTEHFPLTLESARPSHTSQYLCASSESGRNQPQHFGDGTRLSIL.

The genes are TRBV10-3 and TRBJ1-1; TRBD1 aligns across 7 bases. Germline assignment: CDR1 ENHRY and CDR2 SYGVKD. J lost 6 bases, V lost 4 bases, and 17 bases had no gene match. The CDR3 length is 17 residues. Here the CDR3 DNA reads TGTGCCATCAGTGTGGGAGGGGGCGAAGAGAAAGCTCCTGAAGCTTTCTTT. It translates to CAISVGGGEEKAPEAFF.

The count of this clone is one. V and J are TRBV5-1 and TRBJ2-1, with 8 bases fitting TRBD1. The CDR3 covers 15 residues. V lost 3 bases, J lost 3 bases, and 5 bases stayed unmatched. Per germline, CDR1 SGHRS and CDR2 YFSETQ. CDR3 in amino acids: CASSSGGKNYNEQFF. CDR3 in DNA: TGCGCCAGCAGCTCAGGGGGCAAAAACTACAATGAGCAGTTCTTC.

This clone came up once. The V gene is TRBV7-5, the J gene TRBJ2-1; the table's D call, TRBD2, was not checked against the DNA. TRBV7-5 corresponds to a pseudogene. This CDR3 region has 15 residues. The chain's CDR3 is CALDRAPGAYNEQFF. The CDR3 DNA reads as TGTGCCTTAGACCGCGCCCCGGGGGCCTACAATGAGCAGTTCTTC.

This clone has a single count. V is TRBV4-2 and J is TRBJ2-1, with 10 bases identical to TRBD2. The ends lost 3 bases at V and 0 bases at J; junction bases unmatched: 2. The CDR3 length is 16 residues. The germline gives CDR1 LGHNA, CDR2 YNFKEQ. The CDR3 DNA sequence: TGTGCCAGCAGCCATTTAGCGGGGGGCTCCTACAATGAGCAGTTCTTC. Amino acid sequence: CASSHLAGGSYNEQFF.

The V gene is TRBV10-3, the J gene TRBJ1-1; D not certain. The germline gives CDR1 ENHRY, CDR2 SYGVKD. The CDR3 consists of 13 residues. With 7 bases removed from V and 5 bases from J, the gap between germline ends came to 14 bases. The CDR3 sequence is CAIKDVDGTEAFF. The CDR3 DNA follows: TGTGCCATCAAAGATGTCGACGGGACTGAAGCTTTCTTT.

The chain links TRBV5-4 to TRBJ1-2; 7 bases match TRBD1. The ends lost 0 bases at V and 8 bases at J; junction bases unmatched: 7. Looked up from germline, CDR1 is SGHNT and CDR2 is YYREEE (reference sequence). This CDR3 is built from 14 residues. CDR3 nucleotides: TGTGCCAGCAGCTTGGAGGAGGGGGCATGGGGCTACACCTTC. Translating it yields CASSLEEGAWGYTF. Full variable domain (missing parts from reference TRBV5-4 and TRBJ1-2): ETGVTQSPTHLIKTRGQQVTLRCSSQSGHNTVSWYQQALGQGPQFIFQYYREEENGRGNFPPRFSGLQFPNYSSELNVNALELDDSALYLCASSLEEGAWGYTFGSGTRLTVV.

This sequence joins TRBV6-1 and TRBJ1-5; D is ambiguous. The germline CDR1 and CDR2 sequences are MNHNS and SASEGT. The V gene lost 6 bases and the J gene lost 0 bases, with 6 bases spanning the gap. The CDR3 has 13 amino acids. CDR3 in DNA: TGTGCCAGCAGAGAGATTAGCAATCAGCCCCAGCATTTT. Translating gives CASREISNQPQHF.

The V call is TRBV7-9, the J call TRBJ2-2, with a possible D match to TRBD1 (6 bases). Trimming stripped 4 bases from V and 3 bases from J, with 12 bases between. The CDR3 sequence is 15 residues long. Germline V gene lookup returns CDR1 SEHNR and CDR2 FQNEAQ (reference sequence). CDR3: CASSSQGWYTGELFF. DNA for the CDR3: TGTGCCAGCAGCTCACAGGGTTGGTACACCGGGGAGCTGTTTTTT.

Concerning this clone itself: In the same sample, other DNA sequences code for this CDR3. The CDR3 reads CASSSSGNSYNEQFF. The CDR3 coding sequence is TGTGCCAGCAGCAGTAGCGGAAACTCCTACAATGAGCAGTTCTTC. The J gene is TRBJ2-1, the V gene TRBV6-5; D perhaps matches TRBD2 (6 bases). Germline V lookup: CDR1 MNHEY, CDR2 SVGAGI. Trimming left V 6 bases short and J 0 bases short, with 12 bases between. There are 15 residues in the CDR3.

The CDR3 loop is CASSQDLEGYEQYF. The CDR3 DNA is TGCGCCAGCAGCCAAGATTTGGAAGGCTACGAGCAGTACTTC. The chain carries TRBV4-3 and TRBJ2-7; D gene ambiguous. V was pared by 0 bases and J by 3 bases, with 9 bases between. Germline assignment: CDR1 LGHNA and CDR2 YSLEER. The CDR3 is made up of 14 amino acids.

The V and J genes are TRBV18 and TRBJ2-7; the match to TRBD2 covers 10 bases. CDR1 KGHSH and CDR2 LQKENI come from the germline V gene. This CDR3 has 19 residues. Unmatched junction bases numbered 17, after V lost 4 bases and J lost 2 bases. In DNA form, the CDR3 reads TGTGCCAGCTCACTATACGGACTAGCGGTCATTTCCGGGCCCTACGAGCAGTACTTC. Protein: CASSLYGLAVISGPYEQYF.

The rearrangement uses TRBV30 and TRBJ2-5, with 8 bases that match TRBD1. The junction had 7 bases not matched to a gene; V was cut back by 3 bases and J by 1 base. The germline CDR1 and CDR2 sequences are GTSNPN and SVGIG (reference sequence). This CDR3 region has 15 residues. Here the CDR3 reads CAWSSGQGSQETQYF. The CDR3 DNA sequence: TGTGCCTGGAGCTCAGGACAGGGCTCCCAAGAGACCCAGTACTTC.

The gene calls are TRBV11-2 and TRBJ2-7, with TRBD1 matching 9 bases. CDR1 SGHAT and CDR2 FQNNGV come from the germline V gene. The J segment lost 4 bases and the V segment lost 2 bases, leaving 9 bases of the junction unmatched. This CDR3 contains 16 residues. The CDR3 DNA follows: TGTGCCAGCAGCTTAACCGGGACAGGGAGTGGATACGAGCAGTACTTC. Translating it yields CASSLTGTGSGYEQYF.

The V and J genes are TRBV30 and TRBJ2-5, with D unresolved. This CDR3 is built from 15 residues. The V gene lost 2 bases and the J gene lost 6 bases, with 19 bases spanning the gap. Per the germline V gene, CDR1 is GTSNPN and CDR2 is SVGIG (reference sequence). The CDR3 reads CAWSYQLSVPKTQYF. CDR3 DNA sequence: TGTGCCTGGAGTTACCAGCTTAGTGTCCCTAAGACCCAGTACTTC.

J is TRBJ2-1 and V is TRBV5-6, with 14 bases aligning to TRBD2. J was trimmed by 9 bases and V by 4 bases; bases with no gene match: 3. The CDR3 has 14 residues. Germline V gives CDR1 SGHDT, CDR2 YYEEEE. The DNA for the CDR3 is TGTGCCAGCAGCCCCGGACTAGCGGGGGGTGAGCAGTTCTTC. Translated, it gives CASSPGLAGGEQFF.

This chain uses TRBV9 with TRBJ1-1, with 7 bases that match TRBD1. After removal of 2 bases from V and 1 base from J, the junction contained 2 bases not matched to a gene. The CDR3 sequence is 14 residues long. CDR1 and CDR2 (germline): SGDLS, YYNGEE. CDR3 sequence reads: CASSVRTGNTEAFF. DNA of the CDR3: TGTGCCAGCAGCGTTCGGACAGGGAACACTGAAGCTTTCTTT.

This chain links TRBV23-1 with TRBJ2-7; D gene unclear. TRBV23-1 is recorded as an ORF, its role being uncertain. The CDR3 consists of 13 residues. Trimming removed 4 bases at V and 5 bases at J, with 12 bases between. As DNA, the CDR3 is TGCGCCAGCAGTCCACATAGCTCTCACGAGCAGTACTTC. This encodes CASSPHSSHEQYF.

The chain carries TRBV28 and TRBJ1-1; 8 bases map to TRBD1. The CDR3 totals 16 residues. Germline CDR1 is MDHEN and CDR2 is SYDVKM. V lost 5 bases and J lost 1; bases outside the gene matches: 9. CDR3 in DNA: TGTGCCAGCAGTCAGTACCTACAGGGGGAGAACACTGAAGCTTTCTTT. It encodes CASSQYLQGENTEAFF.

The genes are TRBV2 and TRBJ2-3; TRBD1 aligns across 7 bases. The CDR3 totals 14 residues. Germline loops: CDR1 SNHLY, CDR2 FYNNEI. With 5 bases clipped from V and 2 bases from J, the junction kept 4 bases outside the gene matches. The CDR3 here is CASSWDRFTDTQYF. CDR3 DNA: TGTGCCAGCAGTTGGGACAGATTCACAGATACGCAGTATTTT.

On this clone: Other DNA sequences from this sample encode an identical CDR3 as well. J is TRBJ1-1 and V is TRBV19; D unclear. With 3 bases removed from V and 8 bases from J, the gap between germline ends came to 7 bases. Looked up from germline, CDR1 is LNHDA and CDR2 is SQIVND (reference sequence). The CDR3 totals 11 residues. In nucleotides, the CDR3 is TGTGCCAGTAGTATCGGCGTGGAAGCTTTCTTT. Its translation is CASSIGVEAFF.

The chain is built from TRBV7-2 and TRBJ2-3; D uncertain. Trimming cost V 7 bases and J 2 bases, with 13 bases left between them. CDR3 length: 14 residues. Germline CDR1 reads SGHTA; CDR2 reads FQGNSA. The DNA for the CDR3 is TGTGCCAGCAAAATGGGCTTCACCACAGATACGCAGTATTTT. Protein sequence: CASKMGFTTDTQYF.

The chain links TRBV19 to TRBJ1-1; D might be TRBD1 (6 bases). Trimming stripped 7 bases from V and 0 bases from J, with 18 bases between. This CDR3 comprises 16 residues. The germline gives CDR1 LNHDA, CDR2 SQIVND (reference sequence). The DNA of the CDR3 is TGTGCCAGTACCCCTGGTCCACAGGGCGTGAACACTGAAGCTTTCTTT. The encoded protein is CASTPGPQGVNTEAFF.

The table lists this clone with a count of one. V and J are TRBV16 and TRBJ1-1; D is ambiguous. Deletions cut 1 base from V and 1 base from J, with 10 bases between. This CDR3 has 15 residues. The germline V gene encodes CDR1 KGHSY and CDR2 FQNENV. CDR3 nucleotide sequence: TGTGCCAGCAGCCAATTCGGCGGCCCGAACACTGAAGCTTTCTTT. Protein: CASSQFGGPNTEAFF.

This chain links TRBV5-1 with TRBJ2-7; 10 positions agree with TRBD1. This CDR3 spans 14 amino acids. Trimming removed 4 bases from V and 5 bases from J; junction bases left unmatched: 6. Germline V gene data show CDR1 as SGHRS and CDR2 as YFSETQ. CDR3 coding DNA: TGCGCCAGCAGCCCCGGGACAGGGGTCAACGAGCAGTACTTC. Its protein is CASSPGTGVNEQYF.